Listed below are T cell receptor beta chains from one sample, sequenced in a study of blood T cell repertoires in COVID-19. Generated by immunoSEQ multiplex PCR, the TCRdb table keeps only in-frame clones and is missing some. Of some 46,000 clones in the sample, around 75% were seen once. Input material: peripheral blood. The receptors derive from a man older than 75 with acute or convalescent COVID-19. Each CDR3 is given with its conserved first and last residue. The D gene is left open where the match is weak. Clone size is shown for a subset of rows, as once, few, many or a class of expanded clone.

D	size	V	J	CDR3	DNA
TRBD2	NA	TRBV9	TRBJ2-5	CASSASSGGETQYF	TGTGCCAGCAGCGCTTCTAGCGGGGGAGAGACCCAGTACTTC
NA	NA	TRBV5-1	TRBJ2-1	CASSVAGKTSYNEQFF	TGCGCCAGCAGCGTGGCGGGAAAAACTTCCTACAATGAGCAGTTCTTC
TRBD1	NA	TRBV10-3	TRBJ2-5	CATRQGGQETQYF	TGTGCCACCAGACAGGGCGGGCAAGAGACCCAGTACTTC
NA	NA	TRBV7-9	TRBJ1-4	CASSLTSNPNEKLFF	TGTGCCAGCAGCCTCACATCGAACCCTAATGAAAAACTGTTTTTT
NA	NA	TRBV7-8	TRBJ1-3	CASSLARGDTIYF	TGTGCCAGCAGCTTAGCGCGCGGTGACACCATATATTTT
NA	NA	TRBV27	TRBJ2-7	CASSWAGSSYEQYF	TGTGCCAGCAGTTGGGCAGGGTCGTCCTACGAGCAGTACTTC
TRBD1	few	TRBV4-1	TRBJ1-5	CASSQGGGNPNQPQHF	TGCGCCAGCAGCCAAGGAGGGGGCAATCCCAATCAGCCCCAGCATTTT
NA	NA	TRBV12-3/TRBV12-4	TRBJ1-2	CASNLYGGPGYTF	TGTGCCAGCAATCTCTATGGGGGCCCGGGCTACACCTTC
NA	NA	TRBV2	TRBJ1-1	CASRRRGTNTEAFF	TGTGCCAGCAGAAGACGCGGGACGAACACTGAAGCTTTCTTT
TRBD2	NA	TRBV5-5	TRBJ2-7	CASSLASGRAYNYEQYF	TGTGCCAGCAGCTTGGCTAGCGGGAGGGCCTATAACTACGAGCAGTACTTC
TRBD1	NA	TRBV7-3	TRBJ1-1	CASSSLDRVLVF	TGTGCCAGCAGCTCCCTGGACAGGGTGTTGGTCTTT
TRBD1	NA	TRBV7-6	TRBJ2-5	CASSLTGGRQETQYF	TGTGCCAGCAGCTTAACAGGGGGGAGGCAAGAGACCCAGTACTTC
TRBD2	NA	TRBV29-1	TRBJ2-4	CSVESAGAGNIQYF	TGCAGCGTTGAATCGGCGGGAGCTGGTAACATTCAGTACTTC
NA	once	TRBV7-2	TRBJ2-5	CASSLPPTRPQYF	TGTGCCAGCAGCTTACCCCCCACACGTCCCCAGTACTTC
TRBD2	NA	TRBV9	TRBJ2-5	CASSILAGGVTETQYF	TGTGCCAGCAGCATCCTAGCGGGAGGGGTTACGGAGACCCAGTACTTC
TRBD1	NA	TRBV5-6	TRBJ2-2	CASSLGTGGLGELFF	TGTGCCAGCAGCTTGGGGACAGGGGGCTTGGGGGAGCTGTTTTTT